This TCR beta chain was obtained from a study of blood T cells in healthy people across ages. The study's findings and limits: Reliance upon unsorted PBMCs precluded definitive naive versus antigen-experienced comparison. Shifts in expanded clonotypes may have been confounded by donor CMV status, which was unknown.

The authors ran a second PCR of 7 to 11 cycles using a sample-barcoded 5' primer and a J-beta primer mix. Each CDR3 protein is one row after TCRdb ran MiXCR on the 5' RACE reads. Here the sample spans 630,000 or so distinct CDR3 sequences, about 28% being singletons. CDR3 length: 16 amino acids. Germline V gene data show CDR1 as SGHTA and CDR2 as FQGNSA. The trim removed 4 bases at V and 2 bases at J, leaving 5 bases unmatched. Extraction yielded at least 5 micrograms of total RNA per sample. As for this clonotype: Its specificity is not known.

This sequence joins TRBV7-2 and TRBJ2-1; TRBD2 matches at 10 bases. The receptor was isolated from a woman of 80 years or more in good health. Sequencing was carried out using blood. The CDR3 nucleotides are TGTGCCAGCAGCTCCCCAGCGGGAGGGGCCTACAATGAGCAGTTCTTC. Protein: CASSSPAGGAYNEQFF.